Listed here is a single T cell receptor (beta chain). The antigen is not known. Assay: immunoSEQ multiplex PCR; the TCRdb copy retains only in-frame clones and omits some. The sample shows 20,000 to 30,000 clones, 70% to 90% of them seen only once. This record comes from a study of T cells in localized non-small cell lung cancer. Study-level results: Turning up in adjacent lung were a median approximately 50 of the top 100 tumor clones.

Trimming removed 6 bases at V and 1 base at J, with 12 bases between. Germline-derived CDR1 and CDR2 are MNHEY and SMNVEV (reference sequence). CDR3 size: 14 residues. V gene TRBV27 combines with J gene TRBJ1-1, with D uncertain. The sample consisted of peripheral blood, taken before any cancer treatment. The receptor was derived from a woman between 35 and 75 years old with stage I lung adenocarcinoma. CDR3 coding DNA: TGTGCCAGCAGGTACAATAAACGGAACACTGAAGCTTTCTTT. As protein: CASRYNKRNTEAFF.